Described below is a single TCR beta chain sequence and its context. Its antigen is currently unknown. Alongside a J-beta primer mix, a sample-barcoded 5' primer served in a second PCR lasting roughly 7 to 11 cycles. Sequencing of every sample gave 3 million or more CDR3-containing paired-end reads. TCRdb used MiXCR to reprocess the 5' RACE reads, holding one entry per CDR3 protein. The sample has hundreds of thousands of distinct CDR3 sequences, about 56% seen once. Germline V gene sequence: CDR1 MNHEY, CDR2 SVGEGT. CDR3 length: 16 residues. This sample stems from a study of blood T cells in healthy people across ages. Study-wide results and limits: Comparison with aged donors showed that long-lived donors had more naive CD4+ cells and higher diversity. Diversity estimates drawn from one million T cells were deemed underestimates. Changes in expanded clonotypes were possibly confounded, as the CMV status of donors was unknown.

The sequenced sample was blood. V is TRBV6-2 or TRBV6-3 and J is TRBJ2-7; 9 bases are shared with TRBD2. Gene TRBJ2-4 matches the end of the DNA better, so the J call may be wrong. The receptor was isolated from a man between 40 and 49 years old in good health. The CDR3 DNA sequence: TGTGCCAGCAGTTACCAGGTGACTAGCGGCAAAAACATTCAGTACTTC. Translating it yields CASSYQVTSGKNIQYF.